In its sample, the clone carrying this T cell receptor (beta chain) was seen a few times. The antigen is not known. Profiling relied on immunoSEQ multiplex PCR, and the TCRdb table lists in-frame clones only, not all of them. This table holds about 2.4 million clones, roughly nine tenths found once. The data belong to a study of shared clonotypes between healthy human individuals. Study in general: Plates per donor: three CD4 naive, three CD4 memory, two CD8 naive, one CD8 memory.

A split of CD4+ cells into CD45RA+ naive and CD45RA-negative memory subsets was performed. The CDR3 consists of 13 residues. Trimming pared 5 bases from V and 0 bases from J, leaving 5 bases between. Germline V gene lookup returns CDR1 MNHEY and CDR2 SVGAGI. Points from the study as a whole: Sharing of clonotypes among donors was expected to vary with sequencing depth. Clonotypes shared by all four sorted-subset donors had higher generation probabilities than non-shared clonotypes.

This TCR was recovered from a man between 18 and 35 years old in good health. Sequenced: naive CD4+ T cells sorted from blood. As for subset: CD45RA+ positively selected. The chain couples TRBV6-5 to TRBJ1-3; D is uncertain. The CDR3 loop is CASSDPSGNTIYF. DNA for the CDR3: TGTGCCAGCAGTGATCCCTCTGGAAACACCATATATTTT.